Listed here are 31 T cell receptor beta chains from one sample, sequenced in a study of blood T cells in healthy people across ages. Using a J-beta primer mix together with a sample-barcoded 5' primer, a second PCR was run for roughly 6 to 12 cycles. Using its own MiXCR run on the 5' RACE reads, TCRdb lists one record per CDR3 protein. The sample shows around 850,000 distinct CDR3 sequences, around 36% of them seen only once. The sample consisted of blood. These receptors came from a man aged 18 to 29 in good health.

The CDR3 reads CASSQGHAGWETQYF. DNA of the CDR3: TGCGCCAGCAGCCAAGGGCATGCAGGGTGGGAGACCCAGTACTTC. The chain links TRBV4-1 to TRBJ2-5; possibly TRBD1 for D (5 bases). The CDR3 totals 15 residues. V lost 1 base to trimming and J lost 5 bases, with 14 bases between them. Looked up from germline, CDR1 is MGHRA and CDR2 is YSYEKL.

The V gene is TRBV28, the J gene TRBJ1-2, with TRBD1 as a possible D gene (5 bases). The germline gives CDR1 MDHEN, CDR2 SYDVKM. The CDR3 contains 11 residues. V shed 9 bases and J shed 3 bases, with 8 bases lying between them. The chain's CDR3 is CARGRDYGYTF. CDR3 DNA sequence: TGTGCCAGAGGCAGGGACTATGGCTACACCTTC.

This chain joins TRBV14 and TRBJ2-3, with TRBD2 as a possible D gene (7 bases). Trimming stripped 6 bases from V and 3 bases from J, with 31 bases between. CDR1 and CDR2 from the germline V gene are SGHDN and FVKESK. The CDR3 is 20 amino acids. CDR3: CASSRLHGRRGPQMTDTQYF. CDR3 coding DNA: TGTGCCAGCAGTCGACTACATGGAAGGCGGGGGCCCCAAATGACAGATACGCAGTATTTT.

This chain joins TRBV6-2 or TRBV6-3 and TRBJ2-1, with D hard to call. CDR1 is MNHEY, CDR2 SVGEGT, per germline. Trimming took off 0 bases at V and 4 bases at J, with 7 bases between the two ends. The length of the CDR3 is 14 residues. CDR3 sequence: CASSYSPEYNEQFF. In nucleotides, the CDR3 is TGTGCCAGCAGTTACTCCCCAGAATACAATGAGCAGTTCTTC.

The chain recombines TRBV9 with TRBJ1-5; tentatively, D is TRBD1 (5 bases). V lost 0 bases and J lost 2, with 12 bases in between. The CDR3 consists of 16 residues. The germline V gene has CDR1 SGDLS and CDR2 YYNGEE. In nucleotides, the CDR3 is TGTGCCAGCAGCGTAGGCGGGGGGTCGGGCAATCAGCCCCAGCATTTT. Its translation: CASSVGGGSGNQPQHF.

V gene TRBV12-3 or TRBV12-4 combines with J gene TRBJ1-2; 7 nucleotides match TRBD1. The CDR3 runs to 13 residues. V shed 3 bases and J 8 bases; nucleotides not matched to a gene: 6. The CDR3 reads CASSFPAGGGYTF. The CDR3 DNA is TGTGCCAGCAGTTTTCCGGCAGGGGGGGGCTACACCTTC.

This clonotype was seen a few times. The rearrangement uses TRBV2 and TRBJ2-1, with TRBD1 matching over 9 bases. The CDR3 has 15 amino acids. Per the germline V gene, CDR1 is SNHLY and CDR2 is FYNNEI. The J segment lost 8 bases and the V segment lost 6 bases, leaving 11 bases of the junction unmatched. DNA for the CDR3: TGTGCCAGCAGCCTGGGTGGGACAGGGAACTATGAGCAGTTCTTC. It translates to CASSLGGTGNYEQFF. The whole variable domain, remainder taken from reference TRBV2 and TRBJ2-1, is EPEVTQTPSHQVTQMGQEVILRCVPISNHLYFYWYRQILGQKVEFLVSFYNNEISEKSEIFDDQFSVERPDGSNFTLKIRSTKLEDSAMYFCASSLGGTGNYEQFFGPGTRLTVL.

This chain uses TRBV6-5 with TRBJ1-5; TRBD1 is a possible D gene (6 bases). The CDR3 totals 17 residues. V shed 4 bases and J shed 4 bases, with 20 bases lying between them. Germline-derived CDR1 and CDR2 are MNHEY and SVGAGI. The CDR3 DNA reads as TGTGCCAGCAGTTCGACGGGCTACAGGGCAGGAAATCAGCCCCAGCATTTT. Its protein is CASSSTGYRAGNQPQHF.

This clonotype came up a few times. V usage is TRBV7-9 and J usage is TRBJ2-5; TRBD2 matches at 10 bases. This CDR3 is built from 16 residues. Germline V CDR1 and CDR2: SEHNR, FQNEAQ (reference sequence). The V and J ends lost 0 bases and 4 bases, in that order; junction bases with no gene match: 5. Written as DNA, the CDR3 is TGTGCCAGCAGCTTAGCAGCCCTAGCGGGGGCAGAGACCCAGTACTTC. Protein sequence: CASSLAALAGAETQYF. Complete variable domain (other parts from reference TRBV7-9 and TRBJ2-5): DTGVSQNPRHKITKRGQNVTFRCDPISEHNRLYWYRQTLGQGPEFLTYFQNEAQLEKSRLLSDRFSAERPKGSFSTLEIQRTEQGDSAMYLCASSLAALAGAETQYFGPGTRLLVL.

This clonotype was found a few times. The chain uses TRBV5-5 and TRBJ1-2; a weak D match, TRBD1 (6 bases). V gave up 6 bases and J gave up 8 bases, with 17 bases separating them. Germline loops: CDR1 SGHKS, CDR2 YYEKEE (reference sequence). There are 13 residues in the CDR3. This CDR3 reads CASTVALQGGYTF. CDR3 DNA sequence: TGTGCCAGCACCGTTGCGCTACAGGGCGGCTACACCTTC.

The chain uses TRBV2 and TRBJ2-4; TRBD2 aligns across 10 bases. The DNA matches TRBJ2-7 better at its end, which makes the J call doubtful. The V gene's germline CDR1 is SNHLY and CDR2 FYNNEI. The CDR3 consists of 15 residues. The CDR3 here is CASRASGGPSYEQYF. For the CDR3, the DNA is TGTGCCAGCAGGGCTAGCGGGGGACCCTCCTACGAGCAGTACTTC.

The table lists this clonotype with many counts. The chain has TRBV6-2 or TRBV6-3 and TRBJ2-7; 9 positions agree with TRBD1. The CDR3 has 14 residues. V was pared by 5 bases and J by 2 bases, with 4 bases of the junction left unmatched. The V gene's germline CDR1 is MNHEY and CDR2 SVGEGT. The CDR3 here is CASSLRQGAYEQYF. The CDR3 DNA reads TGTGCCAGCAGTCTGCGACAGGGGGCCTACGAGCAGTACTTC.

The V gene is TRBV2, the J gene TRBJ2-5; 9 positions match TRBD1. Trimming cost V 4 bases and J 5 bases; bases outside gene matches: 5. The germline CDR1 and CDR2 sequences are SNHLY and FYNNEI. The CDR3 is 14 amino acids. In nucleotides, the CDR3 is TGTGCCAGCAGTGCGGACAGGGGAAGCGAGACCCAGTACTTC. Amino acid sequence: CASSADRGSETQYF.

The gene calls are TRBV6-2 or TRBV6-3 and TRBJ2-7, with D hard to call. The CDR3 spans 15 residues. Trimming took off 2 bases at V and 2 bases at J, with 13 bases between the two ends. Germline assignment: CDR1 MNHEY and CDR2 SVGEGT. Here the CDR3 DNA reads TGTGCCAGCAGTTACGGGATTTCAGGTACCTACGAGCAGTACTTC. It translates to CASSYGISGTYEQYF.

This chain joins TRBV10-1 and TRBJ2-3, with D possibly matching TRBD2 (6 bases). Trimming took off 3 bases at V and 8 bases at J, with 12 bases between the two ends. Germline V CDR1 and CDR2: WNHNN, SYGVQD (reference sequence). CDR3 length: 13 residues. CDR3 coding DNA: TGCGCCAGCAGTGAAGGCTCCGGGGGTACGCAGTATTTT. This gives the protein CASSEGSGGTQYF.

As to this clonotype: Being one base from a much bigger clone, this may be a read error. This rearrangement joins TRBV12-3 or TRBV12-4 to TRBJ2-5; no clear D. Trimming removed 5 bases from V and 5 bases from J, with 15 bases in between. There are 14 residues in the CDR3. CDR3 sequence: CASSARQTRETQYF. DNA of the CDR3: TGTGCCAGCAGTGCCCGACAAACGAGGGAGACCCAGTACTTC.

V usage is TRBV2 and J usage is TRBJ1-2; no definite D call. CDR3 length: 12 amino acids. From germline, CDR1 is SNHLY and CDR2 FYNNEI. V lost 8 bases to trimming and J lost 8 bases, with 15 bases between them. Here the CDR3 reads CASGILQEGYTF. CDR3 coding DNA: TGTGCCAGCGGAATCCTGCAGGAGGGCTACACCTTC.

The chain joins TRBV7-3 to TRBJ1-2; D unresolved. The CDR3 runs to 13 residues. Germline V lookup: CDR1 SGHTA, CDR2 FQGTGA. The V end was cut by 1 base, the J end by 2 bases, with 5 bases between. The CDR3 DNA is TGTGCCAGCAGCTTAAACGGGAACTATGGCTACACCTTC. This sequence encodes CASSLNGNYGYTF. The variable domain in full, with the rest retrieved from reference TRBV7-3 and TRBJ1-2, is GAGVSQTPSNKVTEKGKYVELRCDPISGHTALYWYRQSLGQGPEFLIYFQGTGAADDSGLPNDRFFAVRPEGSVSTLKIQRTERGDSAVYLCASSLNGNYGYTFGSGTRLTVV.

The chain combines TRBV14 with TRBJ1-1; D perhaps matches TRBD1 (5 bases). The CDR3 sequence is 15 residues long. Germline V gives CDR1 SGHDN, CDR2 FVKESK. Trimming removed 2 bases from V and 9 bases from J, with 19 bases in between. The CDR3 DNA reads TGTGCCAGCAGCCAAATTTCGGGGGTCGTTACACAAGCTTTCTTT. Its protein product is CASSQISGVVTQAFF.

This clonotype was seen more than once but under ten times. This sequence joins TRBV6-5 and TRBJ1-1; weak D call: TRBD1 (6 bases). This CDR3 has 16 amino acids. Trimming left V 2 bases short and J 2 bases short, with 15 bases between. Per germline, CDR1 MNHEY and CDR2 SVGAGI. The CDR3 DNA sequence: TGTGCCAGCAGTTACCGGACAGTGCCACCTAACACTGAAGCTTTCTTT. This codes for CASSYRTVPPNTEAFF.

This clonotype has just a few counts. The chain joins TRBV20-1 to TRBJ2-7; D ambiguous. This CDR3 comprises 14 residues. V dropped 0 bases and J dropped 1 base, with 10 bases sitting between them. Germline V CDR1 and CDR2: DFQATT, SNEGSKA (reference sequence). The CDR3 loop is CSARDPAQSYEQYF. Here the CDR3 DNA reads TGCAGTGCTAGAGACCCCGCGCAGTCCTACGAGCAGTACTTC.

This clonotype was detected only a few times. This rearrangement joins TRBV9 to TRBJ1-1, with 8 bases that match TRBD1. The CDR3 runs to 15 residues. The germline V gene encodes CDR1 SGDLS and CDR2 YYNGEE. The V and J ends lost 4 bases and 1 base, in that order; junction bases with no gene match: 6. The CDR3 spells CASSPGQGPNTEAFF. The CDR3 DNA reads TGTGCCAGCAGCCCAGGACAGGGCCCGAACACTGAAGCTTTCTTT.

The table lists this clonotype with a few counts. This sequence joins TRBV5-1 and TRBJ2-5; D is undetermined. The CDR3 contains 13 residues. V was clipped by 0 bases and J by 4 bases, with 7 bases between them. Per germline, CDR1 SGHRS and CDR2 YFSETQ. CDR3 nucleotide sequence: TGCGCCAGCAGCTTGGAAGCTTTAGAGACCCAGTACTTC. Translation gives CASSLEALETQYF.

Only a few counts were recorded for this clonotype. This sequence joins TRBV2 and TRBJ2-3; D is perhaps TRBD2 (7 bases). The germline CDR1 and CDR2 sequences are SNHLY and FYNNEI. There are 16 residues in the CDR3. With 3 bases removed from V and 0 bases from J, the gap between germline ends came to 13 bases. The chain's CDR3 is CASSEGGGYSTDTQYF. The CDR3 DNA sequence: TGTGCCAGCAGTGAGGGGGGGGGCTATAGCACAGATACGCAGTATTTT.

The V gene is TRBV12-3 or TRBV12-4, the J gene TRBJ2-5; the D gene is possibly TRBD1 (5 bases). V was pared by 6 bases and J by 7 bases, with 18 bases between. The CDR3 is 14 residues long. Here the CDR3 reads CASSLRGTSGTQYF. CDR3 DNA: TGTGCCAGCAGCCTTAGGGGTACCTCAGGGACCCAGTACTTC.

This clonotype was seen more than once but under ten times. The chain uses TRBV20-1 and TRBJ2-1; D call uncertain. Trimming removed 0 bases from V and 4 bases from J, with 16 bases in between. CDR1 is DFQATT and CDR2 is SNEGSKA in the germline V gene (reference sequence). The CDR3 totals 16 residues. The CDR3 DNA follows: TGCAGTGCTAGAGATCCCGGGCTCACGCAGTACAATGAGCAGTTCTTC. Protein product: CSARDPGLTQYNEQFF.

In this sample, this clonotype turned up a few times. The chain recombines TRBV25-1 with TRBJ2-7; D is possibly TRBD1 or TRBD2 (5 bases each). The V gene's germline CDR1 is MGHDK and CDR2 SYGVNS. V lost 1 base, J lost 3 bases, and 16 bases lay in between. This CDR3 is built from 16 residues. Here the CDR3 DNA reads TGTGCCAGCAGTGAATTGGGGGACCTCGCCCTCTACGAGCAGTACTTC. It yields the protein CASSELGDLALYEQYF.

In this sample, this clonotype turned up a few times. This chain links TRBV6-1 with TRBJ2-1; a weak D match, TRBD2 (7 bases). V lost 0 bases, J lost 5 bases, and 17 bases lay in between. The germline V gene has CDR1 MNHNS and CDR2 SASEGT. The CDR3 loop spans 17 amino acids. CDR3 nucleotide sequence: TGTGCCAGCAGTGAAGCGCGGGAGACAGGACAGCACAATGAGCAGTTCTTC. Encoded protein: CASSEARETGQHNEQFF.

Only one count was recorded for this clonotype. This chain connects TRBV4-3 to TRBJ2-3, with 8 bases identical to TRBD2. Losses at the gene ends were 2 bases for V and 2 bases for J; bases not matched to a gene: 3. This CDR3 contains 15 residues. Germline loops: CDR1 LGHNA, CDR2 YSLEER. CDR3 bases: TGCGCCAGCAGCCAACGGGGGGGGACCACAGATACGCAGTATTTT. Translation: CASSQRGGTTDTQYF.

This clonotype was observed many times. The rearrangement uses TRBV12-3 or TRBV12-4 and TRBJ2-3; D unclear. The germline V and J ends were trimmed by 3 bases and 1 base, with 5 bases remaining between them. This CDR3 contains 13 residues. This CDR3 reads CASSLTGTDTQYF. The CDR3 nucleotides are TGTGCCAGCAGTTTGACCGGCACAGATACGCAGTATTTT.

J is TRBJ2-5 and V is TRBV9; D is ambiguous. Trimming cost V 0 bases and J 11 bases, with 20 bases left between them. Germline-derived CDR1 and CDR2 are SGDLS and YYNGEE. The CDR3 is 15 amino acids. The CDR3 protein is CASSVGINLYNEQYF. The DNA of the CDR3 is TGTGCCAGCAGCGTAGGAATCAACCTATACAATGAGCAGTACTTC.